This TCR beta chain was found in a study of CD8+CD57+ T cells in acquired aplastic anemia. This clonotype has a count of ten or more. Profiling of TCR beta VDJ combinations and CDR3 sequences used genomic DNA as template. TCRdb called the reads again in MiXCR, with one record for every CDR3 protein. The sample includes hundreds of thousands of distinct CDR3 sequences, around 32% of them seen just once. Only patients with CD8+CD57+ cell expansion on flow cytometry were chosen for sequencing. The cohort consisted entirely of patients having severe acquired aplastic anemia. The CDR3 extends over 13 amino acids. Trimming cost V 0 bases and J 10 bases; bases outside gene matches: 6. Germline CDR1 and CDR2: SGHDT and YYEEEE.

Input material: sorted CD4+, CD8+, or CD8+CD57+ T cells (not recorded which) from PBMCs. The chain links TRBV5-6 to TRBJ1-2; 7 bases agree with TRBD1. This receptor was identified in a human donor with aplastic anemia. CDR3 sequence: CASSLAGQFLYTF. For the CDR3, the DNA is TGTGCCAGCAGCTTGGCGGGACAGTTTCTCTACACCTTC. The full variable domain, in which reference TRBV5-6 and TRBJ1-2 provide the parts outside the CDR3, is DAGVTQSPTHLIKTRGQQVTLRCSPKSGHDTVSWYQQALGQGPQFIFQYYEEEERQRGNFPDRFSGHQFPNYSSELNVNALLLGDSALYLCASSLAGQFLYTFGSGTRLTVV.